The 28 T cell receptor beta chains presented below share a single source sample, sequenced in a study of blood T cell repertoires in COVID-19. Only in-frame clones appear in the TCRdb table, and some are missing; sequencing was by immunoSEQ multiplex PCR. The sample carries about 190,000 clones, 84% recorded once. Source material: PBMCs or T cells enriched from blood (not recorded which). The receptors were sampled from a young woman who had been exposed to COVID-19.

This chain connects TRBV11-2 to TRBJ2-7, with 9 positions matching TRBD1. Germline trimming cut 3 bases from V and 1 base from J; bases unmatched to any gene: 4. This CDR3 has 15 amino acids. Germline V CDR1 and CDR2: SGHAT, FQNNGV. CDR3 DNA sequence: TGTGCCAGCAGCTTCGGACAGGGGAGATCCTACGAGCAGTACTTC. It is translated as CASSFGQGRSYEQYF.

The chain joins TRBV11-2 to TRBJ1-1, with D perhaps TRBD1 (6 bases). This CDR3 contains 15 residues. The ends were cut back, 0 bases at V and 4 bases at J, with 12 bases in the middle. In germline, CDR1 is SGHAT, CDR2 FQNNGV. The CDR3 here is CASSLEPSQGTEAFF. The CDR3 region has the DNA TGTGCCAGCAGCTTAGAACCGTCACAGGGCACTGAAGCTTTCTTT.

The rearrangement uses TRBV10-3 and TRBJ2-1; 15 positions match TRBD2. Germline CDR1 is ENHRY and CDR2 is SYGVKD. V was clipped by 6 bases and J by 0 bases; unmatched bases: 6. The CDR3 sequence is 18 residues long. CDR3 nucleotides: TGTGCCATCAGAGGGACTAGCGGGGGGCAACACTCCTACAATGAGCAGTTCTTC. Translated, it gives CAIRGTSGGQHSYNEQFF.

This chain connects TRBV19 to TRBJ2-6, with D perhaps matching TRBD2 (5 bases). Germline loops: CDR1 LNHDA, CDR2 SQIVND (reference sequence). The V end lost 3 bases, the J end lost 2 bases, and 8 bases lay between the germline ends. The CDR3 is 15 amino acids. CDR3 coding DNA: TGTGCCAGTAGTATGCTGGGAGCTGGGGCCAACGTCCTGACTTTC. Its protein product is CASSMLGAGANVLTF.

The chain recombines TRBV3-1 (or the pseudogene TRBV3-2) with TRBJ2-3, with 10 bases fitting TRBD2. After removal of 1 base from V and 4 bases from J, the junction contained 17 bases not matched to a gene. Germline V lookup: CDR1 LGHDT, CDR2 YNNKEL (reference sequence). The CDR3 contains 20 residues. The CDR3 here is CASSQVSGGGQRVWADTQYF. CDR3 bases: TGTGCCAGCAGCCAAGTGAGCGGGGGGGGACAACGGGTTTGGGCAGATACGCAGTATTTT.

V gene TRBV11-2 combines with J gene TRBJ1-1, with no clear D. CDR3 size: 11 residues. The V end was cut by 8 bases, the J end by 0 bases, with 4 bases between. Looked up from germline, CDR1 is SGHAT and CDR2 is FQNNGV. The CDR3 DNA reads as TGTGCCAGCCGAGTGAACACTGAAGCTTTCTTT. Its translation: CASRVNTEAFF. Together with reference TRBV11-2 and TRBJ1-1, the CDR3 gives the full variable domain: EAGVAQSPRYKIIEKRQSVAFWCNPISGHATLYWYQQILGQGPKLLIQFQNNGVVDDSQLPKDRFSAERLKGVDSTLKIQPAKLEDSAVYLCASRVNTEAFFGQGTRLTVV.

This rearrangement joins TRBV7-9 to TRBJ1-5, with 7 bases matching TRBD1. CDR3 size: 15 residues. V shed 7 bases and J 4 bases; nucleotides not matched to a gene: 10. Germline-derived CDR1 and CDR2 are SEHNR and FQNEAQ (reference sequence). CDR3 in DNA: TGTGCCAGCACCAAGACAGGGCATTCTAATCAGCCCCAGCATTTT. It encodes CASTKTGHSNQPQHF.

This clone is a singleton in its sample. CDR3 sequence: CASSTREIRKVSGELFF. The CDR3, as DNA: TGTGCCAGCAGCACCCGGGAAATCCGGAAAGTATCCGGGGAGCTGTTTTTT. The chain links TRBV7-2 to TRBJ2-2; the D gene is possibly TRBD2 (5 bases). Trimming shortened V by 5 bases and J by 6 bases, and 22 bases separated the two germline ends. The CDR3 runs to 17 residues. Germline V gene lookup returns CDR1 SGHTA and CDR2 FQGNSA. Using reference TRBV7-2 and TRBJ2-2 for the parts outside the CDR3, the full variable domain is GAGVSQSPSNKVTEKGKDVELRCDPISGHTALYWYRQSLGQGLEFLIYFQGNSAPDKSGLPSDRFSAERTGGSVSTLTIQRTQQEDSAVYLCASSTREIRKVSGELFFGEGSRLTVL.

V is TRBV4-3 and J is TRBJ1-1; the D gene is possibly TRBD1 (5 bases). Germline V CDR1 and CDR2: LGHNA, YSLEER. The CDR3 is made up of 16 amino acids. With 1 base removed from V and 2 bases from J, the gap between germline ends came to 14 bases. This chain's CDR3 is CASSQAWDGGNTEAFF. CDR3 coding DNA: TGCGCCAGCAGCCAAGCTTGGGACGGGGGAAACACTGAAGCTTTCTTT.

The chain combines TRBV18 with TRBJ2-5; possible D gene TRBD1, 5 bases. V was trimmed by 6 bases and J by 1 base, leaving 15 bases between them. This CDR3 region has 15 residues. Germline-derived CDR1 and CDR2 are KGHSH and LQKENI. In nucleotides, the CDR3 is TGTGCCAGCTCGTTTGGGGCAGGCATCCAAGAGACCCAGTACTTC. Translating gives CASSFGAGIQETQYF.

With regard to this clone: This CDR3 is also generated by other DNA sequences in the sample. This chain links TRBV2 with TRBJ1-5, with D tentatively TRBD1 (6 bases). In germline, CDR1 is SNHLY, CDR2 FYNNEI. The CDR3 has 15 amino acids. V was trimmed by 0 bases and J by 6 bases, leaving 12 bases between them. CDR3: CASSEARGAGQPQHF. CDR3 in DNA: TGTGCCAGCAGTGAAGCTCGGGGGGCCGGTCAGCCCCAGCATTTT. The full variable domain, completed using reference TRBV2 and TRBJ1-5, is EPEVTQTPSHQVTQMGQEVILRCVPISNHLYFYWYRQILGQKVEFLVSFYNNEISEKSEIFDDQFSVERPDGSNFTLKIRSTKLEDSAMYFCASSEARGAGQPQHFGDGTRLSIL.

The gene calls are TRBV27 and TRBJ2-5; 8 nucleotides match TRBD1. This CDR3 has 12 amino acids. Trimming at V came to 10 bases and at J to 5 bases, leaving 6 bases not matched to a gene. Germline CDR1 MNHEY, CDR2 SMNVEV (reference sequence). The CDR3 DNA follows: TGTGCCACCCAGGGGGCCTCGGAGACCCAGTACTTC. It encodes CATQGASETQYF.

The gene calls are TRBV11-2 and TRBJ2-5; 8 bases are shared with TRBD2. With 1 base clipped from V and 5 bases from J, the junction kept 6 bases outside the gene matches. The CDR3 runs to 15 residues. From germline, CDR1 is SGHAT and CDR2 FQNNGV. This CDR3 is CASSLGAERGETQYF. The CDR3, as DNA: TGTGCCAGCAGCTTAGGGGCGGAGCGGGGGGAGACCCAGTACTTC.

The chain recombines TRBV6-5 with TRBJ2-3; D is undetermined. V lost 2 bases and J lost 2, with 8 bases in between. The CDR3 is 14 amino acids. The germline V gene has CDR1 MNHEY and CDR2 SVGAGI. CDR3 residues: CASSYGRNTDTQYF. CDR3 DNA sequence: TGTGCCAGCAGTTACGGGCGAAACACAGATACGCAGTATTTT.

CDR3: CAMGTSGEETQYF. Here the CDR3 DNA reads TGTGCCATGGGGACTAGCGGGGAAGAGACCCAGTACTTC. The rearrangement uses TRBV10-3 and TRBJ2-5, with TRBD2 identical over 13 bases. From germline, CDR1 is ENHRY and CDR2 SYGVKD. The CDR3 extends over 13 amino acids. V dropped 9 bases and J dropped 3; count of bases not matched to a gene: 1.

V and J are TRBV6-5 and TRBJ2-5, with 12 bases matching TRBD2. This CDR3 contains 14 residues. V was pared by 10 bases and J by 1 base, with 4 bases of the junction left unmatched. CDR1 and CDR2 from the germline V gene are MNHEY and SVGAGI. CDR3 residues: CATLAGGLQETQYF. The DNA for the CDR3 is TGTGCCACACTAGCGGGGGGACTCCAAGAGACCCAGTACTTC.

A note on this clone: Within the sample, other DNA sequences also encode this same CDR3. The chain combines TRBV5-1 with TRBJ1-5, with TRBD1 matching over 7 bases. J was trimmed by 7 bases and V by 0 bases; bases with no gene match: 1. This CDR3 comprises 13 residues. The V gene's germline CDR1 is SGHRS and CDR2 YFSETQ. CDR3 nucleotide sequence: TGCGCCAGCAGCTTGGGACAGGGCCAGCCCCAGCATTTT. Its protein product is CASSLGQGQPQHF.

The chain uses TRBV27 and TRBJ1-5; D is unclear. Looked up from germline, CDR1 is MNHEY and CDR2 is SMNVEV (reference sequence). CDR3 length: 16 residues. Trimming pared 5 bases from V and 0 bases from J, leaving 14 bases between. For the CDR3, the DNA is TGTGCCAGCAGTACAACAGCTGACTATAGCAATCAGCCCCAGCATTTT. It yields the protein CASSTTADYSNQPQHF.

The V gene is TRBV5-5, the J gene TRBJ2-7; D remains unclear. The CDR3 is made up of 15 amino acids. Germline V lookup: CDR1 SGHKS, CDR2 YYEKEE (reference sequence). The V end was cut by 0 bases, the J end by 0 bases, with 10 bases between. The CDR3 sequence: CASSLEQTLSYEQYF. The DNA for the CDR3 is TGTGCCAGCAGCTTGGAACAGACCCTCTCCTACGAGCAGTACTTC.

The V call is TRBV15, the J call TRBJ2-1; weak D call: TRBD1 (6 bases). The CDR3 runs to 16 residues. V was cut by 1 base and J by 2 bases, with 12 bases left in between. Per germline, CDR1 LNHNV and CDR2 YYDKDF (reference sequence). CDR3 sequence: CATSRGRQVAYNEQFF. CDR3 sequence (DNA): TGTGCCACCAGCAGAGGCCGACAGGTGGCCTACAATGAGCAGTTCTTC.

The chain combines TRBV19 with TRBJ2-1; D gene unclear. This CDR3 has 13 amino acids. Germline V gives CDR1 LNHDA, CDR2 SQIVND (reference sequence). Trimming shortened V by 6 bases and J by 6 bases, and 12 bases separated the two germline ends. CDR3 residues: CASRPTSGNEQFF. As DNA, the CDR3 is TGTGCCAGTAGACCTACTTCGGGCAATGAGCAGTTCTTC.

V usage is TRBV7-3 and J usage is TRBJ2-5; D gene unclear. V was clipped by 6 bases and J by 5 bases, with 19 bases between them. Germline CDR1 and CDR2: SGHTA and FQGTGA. This CDR3 comprises 15 residues. CDR3 loop: CASSPFGAMWETQYF. The CDR3 nucleotides read TGTGCCAGCAGTCCGTTTGGTGCTATGTGGGAGACCCAGTACTTC.

The CDR3: CASSRWTLAGGLDTGELFF. The CDR3 DNA reads TGTGCCAGCAGCCGATGGACACTAGCGGGGGGGCTAGACACCGGGGAGCTGTTTTTT. V usage is TRBV7-6 and J usage is TRBJ2-2; 13 bases fit TRBD2. Germline-derived CDR1 and CDR2 are SGHVS and FNYEAQ. This CDR3 is built from 19 residues. The ends lost 5 bases at V and 3 bases at J; junction bases unmatched: 12.

The genes are TRBV9 and TRBJ2-1; possible D gene TRBD2, 6 bases. Germline V gives CDR1 SGDLS, CDR2 YYNGEE. The V gene lost 0 bases and the J gene lost 4 bases, with 14 bases spanning the gap. CDR3 length equals 16 residues. The CDR3 sequence: CASSVAVGGSYNEQFF. For the CDR3, the DNA is TGTGCCAGCAGCGTAGCTGTCGGGGGTTCTTACAATGAGCAGTTCTTC. The complete variable domain, with remaining parts taken from reference TRBV9 and TRBJ2-1, reads DSGVTQTPKHLITATGQRVTLRCSPRSGDLSVYWYQQSLDQGLQFLIQYYNGEERAKGNILERFSAQQFPDLHSELNLSSLELGDSALYFCASSVAVGGSYNEQFFGPGTRLTVL.

On this clone itself: Other DNA sequences in this sample translate to the same CDR3. This chain uses TRBV12-3 or TRBV12-4 with TRBJ1-2, with D unclear. CDR3 length: 13 residues. V lost 1 base to trimming and J lost 1 base, with 4 bases between them. The CDR3 loop reads CASSLGGNYGYTF. The CDR3 DNA reads as TGTGCCAGCAGTTTAGGCGGTAACTATGGCTACACCTTC.

This chain joins TRBV5-4 and TRBJ2-7, with 7 bases fitting TRBD1. The CDR3 consists of 14 residues. The trim removed 5 bases at V and 2 bases at J, leaving 7 bases unmatched. The germline V gene has CDR1 SGHNT and CDR2 YYREEE (reference sequence). CDR3: CASSTGQTTYEQYF. CDR3 nucleotide sequence: TGTGCCAGCAGTACGGGACAGACCACCTACGAGCAGTACTTC. Full variable domain (rest looked up from reference TRBV5-4 and TRBJ2-7): ETGVTQSPTHLIKTRGQQVTLRCSSQSGHNTVSWYQQALGQGPQFIFQYYREEENGRGNFPPRFSGLQFPNYSSELNVNALELDDSALYLCASSTGQTTYEQYFGPGTRLTVT.

The V gene is TRBV30, the J gene TRBJ1-2; the match to TRBD1 covers 10 bases. Germline lookup yields CDR1 GTSNPN and CDR2 SVGIG (reference sequence). The length of the CDR3 is 13 residues. Trimming cost V 5 bases and J 7 bases; bases outside gene matches: 7. The CDR3 region has the DNA TGTGCCTGGGAGACACGGACAGGGGGTGGCTACACCTTC. It encodes CAWETRTGGGYTF.

CDR3 sequence (DNA): TGTGCCAGCTCACTACAGGGTGATGGCACTGAAGCTTTCTTT. Encoded protein: CASSLQGDGTEAFF. The J gene is TRBJ1-1, the V gene TRBV18; tentative D call: TRBD1 (6 bases). This CDR3 is 14 amino acids long. In germline, CDR1 is KGHSH, CDR2 LQKENI. Deletions cut 4 bases from V and 4 bases from J, with 13 bases between.